Listed below are T cell receptor beta chains from one sample, sequenced in a study of blood T cell repertoires in COVID-19. Produced via immunoSEQ multiplex PCR; TCRdb's table is partial and in-frame only. Of under 300,000 clones in the sample, roughly nine tenths were seen once. Sequencing was done on a sample of PBMCs or T cells enriched from blood (not recorded which). These receptors all stem from a human donor in a cohort exposed to, infected with or recovered from COVID-19 (not recorded which). The donor label of this sample is uncertain. Both conserved end residues are part of each CDR3. The D gene is left open where the match is weak. A row's size may be missing; if present it is once, few, many or a size class.

v_gene	abundance	d_gene	j_gene	CDR3nt	CDR3aa
TRBV6-5	-	TRBD2	TRBJ2-7	TGTGCCAGCAAACAACTAGCGGGCTCCTACGAGCAGTACTTC	CASKQLAGSYEQYF
TRBV7-8	-	-	TRBJ2-6	TGTGCCAGCAGCTTCTCAGGGGTGGCTGGGGCCAACGTCCTGACTTTC	CASSFSGVAGANVLTF
TRBV30	-	TRBD2	TRBJ2-5	TGTGCCTGGAGTCAGCGGGGGGTGGGGACCCAGTACTTC	CAWSQRGVGTQYF
TRBV6-1	once	-	TRBJ1-3	TGTGCCAGCAGTGAACAGGGCGGCTCTGGAAACACCATATATTTT	CASSEQGGSGNTIYF
TRBV19	-	TRBD2	TRBJ2-1	TGTGCCAGTAGTACCGCGGGGGGGCACTACAATGAGCAGTTCTTC	CASSTAGGHYNEQFF
TRBV24-1	few	TRBD2	TRBJ2-3	TGTGCCACCAGTGAATACGGGACTAGCGGTGCAGGGGATACGCAGTATTTT	CATSEYGTSGAGDTQYF
TRBV6-1	-	TRBD1	TRBJ2-7	TGTGCCAGCAGTTCTAGGACAGGGGCCTACGAGCAGTACTTC	CASSSRTGAYEQYF
TRBV6-5	-	-	TRBJ1-1	TGTGCCAGCAGTTCAGGATTGAACACTGAAGCTTTCTTT	CASSSGLNTEAFF
TRBV27	-	-	TRBJ1-2	TGTGCCAGCAGCCTTTCCTCCCCCGGACAGACGTATGGCTACACCTTC	CASSLSSPGQTYGYTF
TRBV28	-	-	TRBJ1-5	TGTGCCAGCGGATTTCCCGGGACACGAAGCAACAAGGGGAATCAGCCCCAGCATTTT	CASGFPGTRSNKGNQPQHF
TRBV6-5	-	-	TRBJ1-5	TGTGCCAGCAGCCCGACAGGAGTGTCCGATCAGCCCCAGCATTTT	CASSPTGVSDQPQHF